The next 10 T cell receptor beta chains were all read from a single sample in a study of patients and donors after allogeneic stem cell transplantation. TCRdb re-called the RT-PCR reads through MiXCR, storing one row per CDR3 protein. The table records about 160,000 distinct CDR3 sequences, more than 20% of them present only once. What was sequenced was blood, either unsorted or a sorted T cell fraction (not recorded which). The receptors originated from a human donor who was either an allogeneic HSCT recipient or a stem cell or donor lymphocyte infusion donor (not recorded which). It is not recorded whose cells these are; they may come from a transplant donor.

This clonotype was seen more than once but under ten times. This CDR3 reads CASSPAGATNYGYTF. CDR3 sequence (DNA): TGTGCCAGCAGTCCTGCAGGTGCGACAAACTATGGCTACACCTTC. The gene calls are TRBV12-3 or TRBV12-4 and TRBJ1-2; no definite D call. The CDR3 runs to 15 residues. Trimming removed 5 bases at V and 2 bases at J, with 15 bases between.

This clonotype has a count of ten or more. The chain carries TRBV20-1 and TRBJ1-1, with a tentative D call TRBD1 (5 bases). Looked up from germline, CDR1 is DFQATT and CDR2 is SNEGSKA (reference sequence). Trimming stripped 0 bases from V and 4 bases from J, with 21 bases between. This CDR3 has 17 residues. The CDR3: CSARDLWAGSLGTEAFF. In nucleotides, the CDR3 is TGCAGTGCTAGAGATCTTTGGGCAGGGTCCCTGGGCACTGAAGCTTTCTTT.

The V and J genes are TRBV5-1 and TRBJ2-7; possibly TRBD1 for D (6 bases). The CDR3 runs to 14 residues. The germline V gene has CDR1 SGHRS and CDR2 YFSETQ. V lost 4 bases and J lost 3, with 14 bases in between. The CDR3 here is CASSDGPTGYEQYF. CDR3 bases: TGCGCCAGCAGCGACGGCCCGACAGGCTACGAGCAGTACTTC.

A few counts support this clonotype. The J gene is TRBJ2-3, the V gene TRBV12-3 or TRBV12-4; D remains unclear. V lost 3 bases, J lost 2 bases, and 12 bases lay in between. The CDR3 has 15 residues. The CDR3: CASSFNRDSTDTQYF. Written as DNA, the CDR3 is TGTGCCAGCAGTTTTAACAGAGACTCCACAGATACGCAGTATTTT.

This chain joins TRBV12-3 or TRBV12-4 and TRBJ2-7, with 11 bases aligning to TRBD1. CDR3 length: 17 residues. After removal of 3 bases from V and 1 base from J, the junction contained 8 bases not matched to a gene. In nucleotides, the CDR3 is TGTGCCAGCAGTTTGTGGTTCGGGACAGGGGGATCCTACGAGCAGTACTTC. Its translation: CASSLWFGTGGSYEQYF.

The table lists this clonotype with many counts. This chain uses TRBV5-1 with TRBJ2-1; 11 positions match TRBD2. The germline V gene has CDR1 SGHRS and CDR2 YFSETQ. The length of the CDR3 is 16 residues. J was trimmed by 4 bases and V by 0 bases; bases with no gene match: 3. The CDR3 sequence is CASSLVRLAGYNEQFF. The CDR3 DNA reads as TGCGCCAGCAGCTTGGTAAGACTAGCGGGGTACAATGAGCAGTTCTTC.

The chain employs TRBV12-3 or TRBV12-4 and TRBJ1-2; D remains ambiguous. Trimming pared 1 base from V and 4 bases from J, leaving 7 bases between. CDR3 length: 13 amino acids. The CDR3 DNA follows: TGTGCCAGCAGTTTAGGGGCAGCCTATGGCTACACCTTC. Amino acids: CASSLGAAYGYTF.

The V call is TRBV20-1, the J call TRBJ2-7, with D unclear. V lost 2 bases and J lost 7, with 9 bases in between. The germline gives CDR1 DFQATT, CDR2 SNEGSKA (reference sequence). The CDR3 length is 11 residues. The CDR3 protein is CSARRALEQYF. CDR3 DNA sequence: TGCAGTGCTAGACGGGCTTTAGAGCAGTACTTC.

V is TRBV9 and J is TRBJ1-1, with 11 bases identical to TRBD1. CDR3 length equals 15 residues. CDR1 is SGDLS, CDR2 YYNGEE, per germline. The J segment lost 3 bases and the V segment lost 4 bases, leaving 5 bases of the junction unmatched. The CDR3 loop reads CASSTGQGVDTEAFF. DNA for the CDR3: TGTGCCAGCAGCACGGGACAGGGGGTGGACACTGAAGCTTTCTTT.

V and J are TRBV4-1 and TRBJ1-1, with D uncertain. The V gene's germline CDR1 is MGHRA and CDR2 YSYEKL. Trimming took 4 bases from V and 0 from J, leaving 15 bases between them. The CDR3 sequence is 16 residues long. CDR3 bases: TGCGCCAGCAGCCGCCCGCTGGCCACGGTGAACACTGAAGCTTTCTTT. As protein: CASSRPLATVNTEAFF.